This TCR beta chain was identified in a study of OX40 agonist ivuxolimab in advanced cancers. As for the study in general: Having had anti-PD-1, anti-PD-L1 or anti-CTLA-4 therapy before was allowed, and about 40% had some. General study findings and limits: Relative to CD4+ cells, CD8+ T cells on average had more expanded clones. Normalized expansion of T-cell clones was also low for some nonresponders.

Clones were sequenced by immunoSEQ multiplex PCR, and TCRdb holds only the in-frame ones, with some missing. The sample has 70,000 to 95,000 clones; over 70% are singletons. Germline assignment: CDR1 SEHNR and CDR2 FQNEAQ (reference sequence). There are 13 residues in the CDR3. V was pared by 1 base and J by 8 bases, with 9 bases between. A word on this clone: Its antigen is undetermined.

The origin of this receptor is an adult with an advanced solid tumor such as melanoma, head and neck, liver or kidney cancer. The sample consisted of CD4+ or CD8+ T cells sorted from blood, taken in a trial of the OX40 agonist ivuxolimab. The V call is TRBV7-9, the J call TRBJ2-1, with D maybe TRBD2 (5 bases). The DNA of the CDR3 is TGTGCCAGCAGCTTAGTGGGGAGTGATGAGCAGTTCTTC. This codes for CASSLVGSDEQFF.